This T cell receptor beta chain appears in the sequencing data of a study of cytotoxic CD8 clonotypes in ibrutinib-treated CLL. The V gene lost 6 bases and the J gene lost 5 bases, with 11 bases spanning the gap. The CDR3 is made up of 13 amino acids. The germline gives CDR1 MNHEY, CDR2 SVGAGI. Study observations and caveats: Clonality went up at ibrutinib response and then declined back toward baseline at progression. At the start, clonality exceeded age-matched healthy donors and followed circulating CD8+ T-cell counts.

Points on this clone: Its specificity is not known.

This table comes from immunoSEQ multiplex PCR, and its TCRdb copy is limited to in-frame clones, with some not included. Of some 150,000 clones in the sample, roughly three quarters are singletons; the top ten hold over 10%. The rearrangement joins TRBV6-5 to TRBJ1-5; no definite D call. Specimen: PBMCs, collected after 12 months of ibrutinib treatment. This TCR was sampled from a human donor with chronic lymphocytic leukemia. The CDR3 protein is CASRREGDQPQHF. For the CDR3, the DNA is TGTGCCAGCAGAAGGGAGGGCGATCAGCCCCAGCATTTT.